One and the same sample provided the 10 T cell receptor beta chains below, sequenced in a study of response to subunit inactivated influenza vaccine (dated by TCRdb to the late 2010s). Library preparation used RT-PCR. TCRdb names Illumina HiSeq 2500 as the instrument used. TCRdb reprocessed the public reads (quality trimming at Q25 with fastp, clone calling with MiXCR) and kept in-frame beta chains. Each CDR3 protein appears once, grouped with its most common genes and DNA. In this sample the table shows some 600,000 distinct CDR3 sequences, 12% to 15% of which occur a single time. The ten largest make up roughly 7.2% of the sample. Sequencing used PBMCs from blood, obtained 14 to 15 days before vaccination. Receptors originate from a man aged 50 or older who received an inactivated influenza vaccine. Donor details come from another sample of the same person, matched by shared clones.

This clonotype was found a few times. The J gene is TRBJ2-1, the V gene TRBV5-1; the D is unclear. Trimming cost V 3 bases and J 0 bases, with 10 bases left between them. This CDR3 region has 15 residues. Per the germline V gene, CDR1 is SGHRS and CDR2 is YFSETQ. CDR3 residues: CASSSQFTSYNEQFF. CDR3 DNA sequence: TGCGCCAGCAGCTCCCAGTTTACCTCCTACAATGAGCAGTTCTTC.

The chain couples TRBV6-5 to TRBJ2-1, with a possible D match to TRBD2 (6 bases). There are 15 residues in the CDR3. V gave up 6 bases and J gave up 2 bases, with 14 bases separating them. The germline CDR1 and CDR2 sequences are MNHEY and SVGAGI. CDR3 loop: CASRYQGGPYNEQFF. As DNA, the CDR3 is TGTGCCAGCAGGTACCAGGGAGGCCCCTACAATGAGCAGTTCTTC.

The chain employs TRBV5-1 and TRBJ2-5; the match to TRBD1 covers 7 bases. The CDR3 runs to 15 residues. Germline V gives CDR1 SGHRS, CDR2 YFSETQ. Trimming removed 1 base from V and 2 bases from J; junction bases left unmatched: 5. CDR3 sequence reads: CASSLMPGGQETQYF. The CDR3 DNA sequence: TGCGCCAGCAGCTTGATGCCAGGGGGACAAGAGACCCAGTACTTC. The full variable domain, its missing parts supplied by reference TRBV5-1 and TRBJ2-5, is KAGVTQTPRYLIKTRGQQVTLSCSPISGHRSVSWYQQTPGQGLQFLFEYFSETQRNKGNFPGRFSGRQFSNSRSEMNVSTLELGDSALYLCASSLMPGGQETQYFGPGTRLLVL.

The CDR3 region is CASSQEFLVKGSQETQYF. CDR3 bases: TGTGCCAGCAGCCAAGAATTTCTGGTTAAGGGGTCTCAAGAGACCCAGTACTTC. V and J are TRBV3-1 and TRBJ2-5, with TRBD1 as a possible D gene (5 bases). This CDR3 is built from 18 residues. The V end lost 0 bases, the J end lost 2 bases, and 19 bases lay between the germline ends. CDR1 and CDR2 from the germline V gene are LGHDT and YNNKEL (reference sequence).

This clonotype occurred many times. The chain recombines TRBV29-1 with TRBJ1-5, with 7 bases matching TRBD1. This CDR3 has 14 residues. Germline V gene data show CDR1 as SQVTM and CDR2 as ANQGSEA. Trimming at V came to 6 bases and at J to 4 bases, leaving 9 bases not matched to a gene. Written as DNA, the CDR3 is TGCAGCGTCGCCCCGACAGGGAAGAATCAGCCCCAGCATTTT. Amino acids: CSVAPTGKNQPQHF.

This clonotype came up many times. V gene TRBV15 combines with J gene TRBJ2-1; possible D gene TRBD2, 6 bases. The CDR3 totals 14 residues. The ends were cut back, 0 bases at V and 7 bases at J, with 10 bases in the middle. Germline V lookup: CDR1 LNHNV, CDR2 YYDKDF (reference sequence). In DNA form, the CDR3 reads TGTGCCACCAGCAGAGATCTGGGGAGGAATGAGCAGTTCTTC. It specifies CATSRDLGRNEQFF.

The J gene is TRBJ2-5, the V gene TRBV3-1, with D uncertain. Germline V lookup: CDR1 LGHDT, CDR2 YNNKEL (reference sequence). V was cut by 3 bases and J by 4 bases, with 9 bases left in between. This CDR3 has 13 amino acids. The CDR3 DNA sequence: TGTGCCAGCAGCCACGAAGATCGAGAGACCCAGTACTTC. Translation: CASSHEDRETQYF.

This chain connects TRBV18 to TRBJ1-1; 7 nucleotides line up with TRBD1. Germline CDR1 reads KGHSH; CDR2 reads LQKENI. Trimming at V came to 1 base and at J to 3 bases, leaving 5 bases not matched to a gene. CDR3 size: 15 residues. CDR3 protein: CASSPRQGWDTEAFF. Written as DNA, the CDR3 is TGTGCCAGCTCACCACGACAGGGTTGGGACACTGAAGCTTTCTTT.

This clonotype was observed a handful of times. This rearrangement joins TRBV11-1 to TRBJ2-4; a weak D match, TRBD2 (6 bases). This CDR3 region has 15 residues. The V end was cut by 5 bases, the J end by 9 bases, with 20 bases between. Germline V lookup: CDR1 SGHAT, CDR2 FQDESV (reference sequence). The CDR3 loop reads CASSQAGTLDGIQYF. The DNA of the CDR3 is TGTGCCAGCAGCCAAGCAGGGACTTTAGATGGCATTCAGTACTTC.

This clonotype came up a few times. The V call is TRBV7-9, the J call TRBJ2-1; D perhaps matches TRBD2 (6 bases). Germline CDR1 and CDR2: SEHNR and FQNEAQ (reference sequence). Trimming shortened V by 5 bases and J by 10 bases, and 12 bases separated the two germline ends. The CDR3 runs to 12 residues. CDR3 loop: CASSREVREQFF. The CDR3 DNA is TGTGCCAGCAGCAGGGAGGTCCGCGAGCAGTTCTTC.